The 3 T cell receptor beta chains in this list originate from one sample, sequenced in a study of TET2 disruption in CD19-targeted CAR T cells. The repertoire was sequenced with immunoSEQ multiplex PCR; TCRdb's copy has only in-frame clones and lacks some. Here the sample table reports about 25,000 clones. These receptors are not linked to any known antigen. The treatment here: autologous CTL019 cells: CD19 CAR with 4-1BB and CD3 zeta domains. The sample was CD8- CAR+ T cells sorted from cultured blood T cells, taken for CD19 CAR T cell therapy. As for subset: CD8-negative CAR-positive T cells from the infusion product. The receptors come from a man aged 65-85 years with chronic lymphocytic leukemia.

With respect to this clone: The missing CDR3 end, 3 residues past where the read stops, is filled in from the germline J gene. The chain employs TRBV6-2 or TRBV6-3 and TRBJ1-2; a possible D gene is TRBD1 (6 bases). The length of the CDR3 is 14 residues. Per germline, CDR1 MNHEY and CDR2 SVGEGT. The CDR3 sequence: CASSQPPRGYDYTF. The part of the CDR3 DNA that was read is TGTGCCAGCAGTCAACCCCCGAGGGGGTACGAC.

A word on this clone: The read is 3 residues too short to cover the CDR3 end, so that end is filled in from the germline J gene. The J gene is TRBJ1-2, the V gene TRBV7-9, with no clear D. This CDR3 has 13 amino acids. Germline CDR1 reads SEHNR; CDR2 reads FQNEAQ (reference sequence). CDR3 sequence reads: CASSSSYTDTYTF. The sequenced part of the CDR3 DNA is TGTGCCAGCAGCTCCAGCTACACAGATACC.

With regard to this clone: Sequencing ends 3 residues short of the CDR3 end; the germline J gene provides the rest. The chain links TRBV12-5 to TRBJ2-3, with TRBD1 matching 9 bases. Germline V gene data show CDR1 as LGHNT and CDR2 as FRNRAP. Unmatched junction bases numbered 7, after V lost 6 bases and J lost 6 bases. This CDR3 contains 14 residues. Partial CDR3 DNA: TGTGCTAGTGGGCTACAGGGGGCCGGGGATACG. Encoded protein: CASGLQGAGDT. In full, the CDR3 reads CASGLQGAGDTQYF.